This TCR beta chain was recovered during a study of CXCR3-negative and CXCR3-positive naive CD8 T cells. Across the study: The study obtained 130 million to 150 million TRB reads, about 1.5 +/- 0.3 million per library. Study-level findings and limits: For memory CD8+ cells diversity was much lower, but both naive subsets had comparably high diversity. Higher TRB CDR3 hydrophobicity marked CXCR3-positive naive cells relative to CXCR3-negative naive cells. Naive cells, whether CXCR3-negative or CXCR3-positive, had similar TRBV-TRBJ usage, while memory cells differed.

UMI-labeled TRB cDNA libraries were prepared by 5' RACE. Using the 5' RACE reads, TCRdb records one entry per CDR3 protein without DNA. Found here are 65,000 to 90,000 distinct CDR3 sequences; the top ten clones hold roughly 0.59%. Points on this clonotype: The antigen remains undetermined.

Naive CD8+ T cells carried a CD45RO-CCR7+CD27+CD95- phenotype. Germline CDR1 and CDR2: SGHRS and YFSETQ. The CDR3 runs to 21 residues. The source is a human donor in good health. Some clones in this sample may be carry-over from other donors' samples. The specimen sequenced was naive CXCR3+ CD8+ T cells from blood. Specified subset: CD45RO-CCR7+CD27+CD95- naive CD8+ T cells expressing CXCR3 (TNR3+). The chain links TRBV5-1 to TRBJ1-1; TCRdb lists TRBD1, though no DNA is available to test this call. The CDR3 spells CASSLAGQLETPSKDLSRAFF.